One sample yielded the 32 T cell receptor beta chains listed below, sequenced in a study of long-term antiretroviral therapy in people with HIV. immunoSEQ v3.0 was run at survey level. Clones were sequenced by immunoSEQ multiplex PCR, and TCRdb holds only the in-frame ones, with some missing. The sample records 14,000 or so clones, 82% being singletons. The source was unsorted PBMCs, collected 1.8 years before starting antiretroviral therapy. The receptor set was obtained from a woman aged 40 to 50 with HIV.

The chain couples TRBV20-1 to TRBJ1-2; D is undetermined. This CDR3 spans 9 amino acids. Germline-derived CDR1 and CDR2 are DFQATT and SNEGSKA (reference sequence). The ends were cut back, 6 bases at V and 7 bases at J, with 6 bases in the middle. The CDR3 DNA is TGCAGTGCCGCCCCTGGCTACACCTTC. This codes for CSAAPGYTF.

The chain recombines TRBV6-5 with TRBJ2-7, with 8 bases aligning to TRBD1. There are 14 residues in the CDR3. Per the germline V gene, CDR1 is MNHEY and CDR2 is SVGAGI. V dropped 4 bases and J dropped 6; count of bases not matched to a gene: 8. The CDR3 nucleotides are TGTGCCAGCAGTTCCGACAGGGGATTTCGCGAGCAGTACTTC. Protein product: CASSSDRGFREQYF.

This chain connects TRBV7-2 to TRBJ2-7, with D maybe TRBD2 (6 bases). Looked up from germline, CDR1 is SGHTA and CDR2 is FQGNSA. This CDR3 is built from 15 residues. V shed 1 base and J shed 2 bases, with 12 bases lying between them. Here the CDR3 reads CASSLGGTWAYEQYF. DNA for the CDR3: TGTGCCAGCAGCTTAGGAGGGACTTGGGCCTACGAGCAGTACTTC.

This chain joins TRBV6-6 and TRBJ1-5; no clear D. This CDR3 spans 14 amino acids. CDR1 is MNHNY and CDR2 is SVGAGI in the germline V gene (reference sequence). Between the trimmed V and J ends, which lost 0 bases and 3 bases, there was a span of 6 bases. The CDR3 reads CASSYSNLNQPQHF. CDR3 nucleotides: TGTGCCAGCAGTTACTCGAATCTCAATCAGCCCCAGCATTTT.

Written as DNA, the CDR3 is TGTGCCAGCAGTGAAGTAGGAGGGGAGACCCAGTACTTC. It encodes CASSEVGGETQYF. This rearrangement joins TRBV6-1 to TRBJ2-5; weak D call: TRBD2 (6 bases). The V end lost 1 base, the J end lost 5 bases, and 8 bases lay between the germline ends. CDR1 MNHNS and CDR2 SASEGT come from the germline V gene. CDR3 length: 13 residues.

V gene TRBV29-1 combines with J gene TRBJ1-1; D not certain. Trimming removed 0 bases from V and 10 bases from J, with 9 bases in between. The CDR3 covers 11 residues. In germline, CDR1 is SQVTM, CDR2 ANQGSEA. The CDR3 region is CSVEDQNRAFF. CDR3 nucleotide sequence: TGCAGCGTTGAAGATCAAAATCGAGCTTTCTTT.

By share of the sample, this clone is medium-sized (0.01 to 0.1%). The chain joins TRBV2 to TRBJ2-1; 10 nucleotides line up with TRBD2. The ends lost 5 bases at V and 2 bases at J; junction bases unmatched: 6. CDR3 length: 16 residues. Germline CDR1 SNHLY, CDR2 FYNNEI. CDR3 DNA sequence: TGTGCCAGCAGTTTCGTGCTAGCGGGAGCCTACAATGAGCAGTTCTTC. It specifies CASSFVLAGAYNEQFF. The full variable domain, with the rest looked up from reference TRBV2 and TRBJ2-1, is EPEVTQTPSHQVTQMGQEVILRCVPISNHLYFYWYRQILGQKVEFLVSFYNNEISEKSEIFDDQFSVERPDGSNFTLKIRSTKLEDSAMYFCASSFVLAGAYNEQFFGPGTRLTVL.

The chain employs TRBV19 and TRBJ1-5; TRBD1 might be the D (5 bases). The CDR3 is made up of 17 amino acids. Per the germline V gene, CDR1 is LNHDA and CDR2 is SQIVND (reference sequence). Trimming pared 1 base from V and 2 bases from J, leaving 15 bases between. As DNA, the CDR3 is TGTGCCAGTAGTATAGTTAGGGGAGGGCAAGGCAATCAGCCCCAGCATTTT. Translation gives CASSIVRGGQGNQPQHF.

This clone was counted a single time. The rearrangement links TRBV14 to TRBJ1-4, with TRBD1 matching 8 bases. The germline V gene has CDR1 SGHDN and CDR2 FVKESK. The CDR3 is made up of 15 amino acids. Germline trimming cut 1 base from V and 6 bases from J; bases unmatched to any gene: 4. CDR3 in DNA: TGTGCCAGCAGCCAAGGGGCAGGGGGCTATGAAAAACTGTTTTTT. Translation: CASSQGAGGYEKLFF.

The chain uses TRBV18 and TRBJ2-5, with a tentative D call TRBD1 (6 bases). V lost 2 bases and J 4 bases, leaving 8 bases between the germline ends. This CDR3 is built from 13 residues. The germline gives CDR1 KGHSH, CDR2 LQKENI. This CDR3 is CASSPRGGETQYF. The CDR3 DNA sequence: TGTGCCAGCTCACCAAGAGGGGGAGAGACCCAGTACTTC. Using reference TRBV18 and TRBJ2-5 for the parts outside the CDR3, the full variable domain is NAGVMQNPRHLVRRRGQEARLRCSPMKGHSHVYWYRQLPEEGLKFMVYLQKENIIDESGMPKERFSAEFPKEGPSILRIQQVVRGDSAAYFCASSPRGGETQYFGPGTRLLVL.

CDR3 sequence (DNA): TGTGCCAGCAGTCCCCCCAGGGGCCACTCAGAGACCCAGTACTTC. This translates into CASSPPRGHSETQYF. The chain combines TRBV28 with TRBJ2-5; tentatively, D is TRBD1 (6 bases). In germline, CDR1 is MDHEN, CDR2 SYDVKM. This CDR3 has 15 residues. V lost 5 bases and J lost 4, with 17 bases in between.

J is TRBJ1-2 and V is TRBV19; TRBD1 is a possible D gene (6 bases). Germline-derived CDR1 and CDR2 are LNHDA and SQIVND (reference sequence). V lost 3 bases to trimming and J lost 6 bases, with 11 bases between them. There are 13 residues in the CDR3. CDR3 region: CASSIGRTDGYTF. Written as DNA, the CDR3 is TGTGCCAGTAGTATCGGTAGGACAGATGGCTACACCTTC.

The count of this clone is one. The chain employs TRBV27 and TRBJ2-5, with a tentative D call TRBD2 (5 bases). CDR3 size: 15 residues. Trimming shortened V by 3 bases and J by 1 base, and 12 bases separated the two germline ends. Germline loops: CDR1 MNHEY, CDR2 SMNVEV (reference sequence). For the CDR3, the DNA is TGTGCCAGCAGTTTCGCCGGACTGGTCCAAGAGACCCAGTACTTC. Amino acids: CASSFAGLVQETQYF.

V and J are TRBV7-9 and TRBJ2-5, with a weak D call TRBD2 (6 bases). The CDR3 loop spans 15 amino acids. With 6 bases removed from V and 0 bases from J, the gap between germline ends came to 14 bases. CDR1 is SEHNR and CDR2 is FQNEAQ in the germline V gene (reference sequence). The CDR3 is CASSSGLLHQETQYF. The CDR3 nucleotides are TGTGCCAGCAGTTCAGGACTACTTCACCAAGAGACCCAGTACTTC.

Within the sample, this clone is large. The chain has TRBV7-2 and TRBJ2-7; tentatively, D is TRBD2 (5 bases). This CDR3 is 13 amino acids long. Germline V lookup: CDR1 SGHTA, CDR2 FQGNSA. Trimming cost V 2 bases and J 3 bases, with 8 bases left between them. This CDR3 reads CASSLRESYEQYF. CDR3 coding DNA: TGTGCCAGCAGCTTAAGGGAGAGCTACGAGCAGTACTTC.

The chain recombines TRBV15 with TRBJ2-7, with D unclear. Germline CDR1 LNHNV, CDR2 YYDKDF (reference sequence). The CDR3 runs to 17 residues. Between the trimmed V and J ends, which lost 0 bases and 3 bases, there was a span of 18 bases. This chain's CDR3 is CATSRDGPAGPHYEQYF. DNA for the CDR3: TGTGCCACCAGCAGAGATGGCCCCGCAGGCCCACACTACGAGCAGTACTTC.

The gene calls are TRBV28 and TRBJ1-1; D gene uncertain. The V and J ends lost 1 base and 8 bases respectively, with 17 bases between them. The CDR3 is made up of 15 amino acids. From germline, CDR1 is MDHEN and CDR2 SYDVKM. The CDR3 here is CASSLYAGTPKEAFF. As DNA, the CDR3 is TGTGCCAGCAGTTTATATGCAGGCACACCCAAAGAAGCTTTCTTT. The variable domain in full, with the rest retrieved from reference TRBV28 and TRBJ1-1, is DVKVTQSSRYLVKRTGEKVFLECVQDMDHENMFWYRQDPGLGLRLIYFSYDVKMKEKGDIPEGYSVSREKKERFSLILESASTNQTSMYLCASSLYAGTPKEAFFGQGTRLTVV.

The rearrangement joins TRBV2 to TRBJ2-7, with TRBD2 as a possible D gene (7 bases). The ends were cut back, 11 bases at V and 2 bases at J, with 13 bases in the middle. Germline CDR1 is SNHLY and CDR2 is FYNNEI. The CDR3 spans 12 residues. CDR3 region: CAQRGQTYEQYF. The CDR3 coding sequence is TGTGCCCAGCGGGGACAAACCTACGAGCAGTACTTC.

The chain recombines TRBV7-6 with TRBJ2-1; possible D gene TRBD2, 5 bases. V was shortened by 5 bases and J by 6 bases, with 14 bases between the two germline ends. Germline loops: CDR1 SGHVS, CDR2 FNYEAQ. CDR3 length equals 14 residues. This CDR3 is CASSPEIEGNEQFF. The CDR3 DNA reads TGTGCCAGCAGCCCAGAAATCGAGGGCAATGAGCAGTTCTTC. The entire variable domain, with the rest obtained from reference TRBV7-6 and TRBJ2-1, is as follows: GAGVSQSPRYKVTKRGQDVALRCDPISGHVSLYWYRQALGQGPEFLTYFNYEAQQDKSGLPNDRFSAERPEGSISTLTIQRTEQRDSAMYRCASSPEIEGNEQFFGPGTRLTVL.

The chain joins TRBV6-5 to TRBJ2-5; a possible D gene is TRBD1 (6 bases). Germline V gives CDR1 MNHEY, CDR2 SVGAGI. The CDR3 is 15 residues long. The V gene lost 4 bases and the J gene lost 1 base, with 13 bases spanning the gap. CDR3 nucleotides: TGTGCCAGCAGTTTTTCAACAGGGCTCCAAGAGACCCAGTACTTC. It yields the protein CASSFSTGLQETQYF.

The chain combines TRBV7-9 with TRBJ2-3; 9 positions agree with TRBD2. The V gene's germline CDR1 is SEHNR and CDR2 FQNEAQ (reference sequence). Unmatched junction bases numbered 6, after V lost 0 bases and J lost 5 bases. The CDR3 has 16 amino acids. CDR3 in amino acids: CASSLAAGGPGDTQYF. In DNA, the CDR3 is TGTGCCAGCAGCTTAGCGGCGGGAGGGCCGGGAGATACGCAGTATTTT.

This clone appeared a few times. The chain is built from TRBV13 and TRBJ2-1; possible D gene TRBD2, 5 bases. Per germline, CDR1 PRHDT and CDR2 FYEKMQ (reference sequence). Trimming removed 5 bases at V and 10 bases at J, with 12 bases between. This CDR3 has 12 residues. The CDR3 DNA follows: TGTGCCAGCAGCCCCCCACGAGGGGAGCAGTTCTTC. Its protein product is CASSPPRGEQFF. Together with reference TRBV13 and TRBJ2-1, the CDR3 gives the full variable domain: AAGVIQSPRHLIKEKRETATLKCYPIPRHDTVYWYQQGPGQDPQFLISFYEKMQSDKGSIPDRFSAQQFSDYHSELNMSSLELGDSALYFCASSPPRGEQFFGPGTRLTVL.

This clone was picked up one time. For the CDR3, the DNA is TGTGCCAGCAGCTTCGGCCCATCAGATACGCAGTATTTT. Translation: CASSFGPSDTQYF. V is TRBV7-2 and J is TRBJ2-3, with D uncertain. The CDR3 contains 13 residues. Germline V gene lookup returns CDR1 SGHTA and CDR2 FQGNSA. Deletions cut 3 bases from V and 4 bases from J, with 8 bases between.

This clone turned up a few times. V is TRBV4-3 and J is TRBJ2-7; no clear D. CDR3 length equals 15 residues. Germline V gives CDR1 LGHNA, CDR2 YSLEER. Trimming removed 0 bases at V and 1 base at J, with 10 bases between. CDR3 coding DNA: TGCGCCAGCAGCCAAGAGGCAAGTAATTCCTACGAGCAGTACTTC. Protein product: CASSQEASNSYEQYF.

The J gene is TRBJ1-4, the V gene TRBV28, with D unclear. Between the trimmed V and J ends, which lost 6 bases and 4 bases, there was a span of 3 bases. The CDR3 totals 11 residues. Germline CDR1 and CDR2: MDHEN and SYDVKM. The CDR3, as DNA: TGTGCCAGCAGAAATAATGAAAAACTGTTTTTT. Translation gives CASRNNEKLFF.

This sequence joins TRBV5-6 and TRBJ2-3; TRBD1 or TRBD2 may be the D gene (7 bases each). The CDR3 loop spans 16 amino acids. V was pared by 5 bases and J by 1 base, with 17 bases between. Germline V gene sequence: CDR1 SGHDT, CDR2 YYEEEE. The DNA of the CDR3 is TGTGCCAGCAGTTCCTACAGGGGAGGGGGCACAGATACGCAGTATTTT. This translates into CASSSYRGGGTDTQYF.

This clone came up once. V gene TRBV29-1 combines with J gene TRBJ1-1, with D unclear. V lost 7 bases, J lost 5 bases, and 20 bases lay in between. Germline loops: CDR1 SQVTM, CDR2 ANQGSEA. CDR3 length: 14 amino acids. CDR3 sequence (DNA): TGCAGCGCCGTGGACTCACCGATGGGGACTGAAGCTTTCTTT. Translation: CSAVDSPMGTEAFF.

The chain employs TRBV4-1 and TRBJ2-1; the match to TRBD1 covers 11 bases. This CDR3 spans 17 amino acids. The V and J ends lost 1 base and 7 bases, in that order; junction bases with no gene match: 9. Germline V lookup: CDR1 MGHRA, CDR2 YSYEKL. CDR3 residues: CASSQATIRDRGNEQFF. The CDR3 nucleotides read TGCGCCAGCAGCCAAGCAACAATCCGGGACAGGGGGAATGAGCAGTTCTTC.

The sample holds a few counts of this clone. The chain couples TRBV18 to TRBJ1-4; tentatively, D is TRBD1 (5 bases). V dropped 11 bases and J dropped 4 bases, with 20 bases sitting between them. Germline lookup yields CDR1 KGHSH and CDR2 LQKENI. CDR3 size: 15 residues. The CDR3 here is CAGNTPGPYNEKLFF. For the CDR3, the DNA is TGTGCCGGAAATACTCCGGGGCCCTATAATGAAAAACTGTTTTTT. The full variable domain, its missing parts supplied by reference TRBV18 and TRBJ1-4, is NAGVMQNPRHLVRRRGQEARLRCSPMKGHSHVYWYRQLPEEGLKFMVYLQKENIIDESGMPKERFSAEFPKEGPSILRIQQVVRGDSAAYFCAGNTPGPYNEKLFFGSGTQLSVL.

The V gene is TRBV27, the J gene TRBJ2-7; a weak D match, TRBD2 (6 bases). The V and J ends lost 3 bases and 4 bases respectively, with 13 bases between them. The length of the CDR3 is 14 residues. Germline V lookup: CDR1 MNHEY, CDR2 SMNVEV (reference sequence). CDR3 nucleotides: TGTGCCAGCAGTTTGGGGGGAGGTCGGTACGAGCAGTACTTC. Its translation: CASSLGGGRYEQYF.

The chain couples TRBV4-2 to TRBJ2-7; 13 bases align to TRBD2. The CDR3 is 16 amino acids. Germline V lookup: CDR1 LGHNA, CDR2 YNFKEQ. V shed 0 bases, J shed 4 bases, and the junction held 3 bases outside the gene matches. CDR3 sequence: CASSQEGTSGAYEQYF. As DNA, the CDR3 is TGTGCCAGCAGCCAAGAGGGGACTAGCGGGGCTTACGAGCAGTACTTC.

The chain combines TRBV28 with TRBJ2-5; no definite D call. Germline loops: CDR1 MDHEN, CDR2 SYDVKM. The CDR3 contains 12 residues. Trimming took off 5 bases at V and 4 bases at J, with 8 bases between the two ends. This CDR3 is CASSRPLETQYF. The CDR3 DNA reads TGTGCCAGCAGTCGCCCGTTAGAGACCCAGTACTTC.